Each of the 27 T cell receptor beta chains below was sequenced from the same sample in a study of OX40 agonist ivuxolimab in advanced cancers. Data came from immunoSEQ multiplex PCR; TCRdb stores just in-frame clones and leaves some out. Here the sample spans tens of thousands of clones, roughly 84% being singletons. The sequenced sample was CD4+ or CD8+ T cells sorted from blood, obtained in a trial of the OX40 agonist ivuxolimab. These receptors were collected from an adult with an advanced solid tumor such as melanoma, head and neck, liver or kidney cancer.

The chain recombines TRBV7-8 with TRBJ2-1; 9 positions match TRBD2. The germline gives CDR1 SGHVS, CDR2 FQNEAQ. Trimming removed 5 bases from V and 8 bases from J; junction bases left unmatched: 7. CDR3 length equals 14 residues. CDR3 protein: CASSPGLARDEQFF. In DNA form, the CDR3 reads TGTGCCAGCAGCCCAGGACTAGCGAGGGATGAGCAGTTCTTC. Combining the CDR3 with reference TRBV7-8 and TRBJ2-1 gives the whole variable domain GAGVSQSPRYKVAKRGQDVALRCDPISGHVSLFWYQQALGQGPEFLTYFQNEAQLDKSGLPSDRFFAERPEGSVSTLKIQRTQQEDSAVYLCASSPGLARDEQFFGPGTRLTVL.

This clone occurred once. This rearrangement joins TRBV6-5 to TRBJ2-5; D unresolved. CDR1 MNHEY and CDR2 SVGAGI come from the germline V gene. The CDR3 loop spans 13 amino acids. Trimming took off 4 bases at V and 4 bases at J, with 10 bases between the two ends. This CDR3 reads CASSSLSRETQYF. CDR3 sequence (DNA): TGTGCCAGCAGTTCGTTGTCGCGAGAGACCCAGTACTTC.

There are a few counts of this clone. The V gene is TRBV5-1, the J gene TRBJ1-2; the D is unclear. Looked up from germline, CDR1 is SGHRS and CDR2 is YFSETQ. The length of the CDR3 is 12 residues. V was trimmed by 0 bases and J by 8 bases, leaving 8 bases between them. The CDR3 here is CASSLDFGGYTF. DNA for the CDR3: TGCGCCAGCAGCTTGGATTTTGGGGGCTACACCTTC.

The chain is built from TRBV4-1 and TRBJ1-5; D is unresolved. Germline V CDR1 and CDR2: MGHRA, YSYEKL. This CDR3 has 15 amino acids. Trimming took off 0 bases at V and 0 bases at J, with 6 bases between the two ends. The CDR3 loop is CASSQEGNSNQPQHF. DNA for the CDR3: TGCGCCAGCAGCCAAGAAGGTAATAGCAATCAGCCCCAGCATTTT.

This chain links TRBV5-4 with TRBJ2-1, with 8 bases matching TRBD2. Germline CDR1 and CDR2: SGHNT and YYREEE (reference sequence). The CDR3 runs to 13 residues. Unmatched junction bases numbered 5, after V lost 4 bases and J lost 8 bases. DNA for the CDR3: TGTGCCAGCAGCCGGGGACTAGACCATGAGCAGTTCTTC. This gives the protein CASSRGLDHEQFF.

The J gene is TRBJ2-4, the V gene TRBV7-2; a weak D match, TRBD1 (6 bases). The V gene's germline CDR1 is SGHTA and CDR2 FQGNSA. The CDR3 extends over 16 amino acids. V lost 1 base and J lost 0, with 10 bases in between. The CDR3 DNA follows: TGTGCCAGCAGCTTAGTCGACAGGCTAGCCAAAAACATTCAGTACTTC. It is translated as CASSLVDRLAKNIQYF.

In DNA, the CDR3 is TGTGCCAGCATAGGAGGGGAAGTGGGACTCTCCTCCTACGAGCAGTACTTC. Its protein product is CASIGGEVGLSSYEQYF. The chain carries TRBV2 and TRBJ2-7; the D gene is possibly TRBD2 (6 bases). V was shortened by 7 bases and J by 0 bases, with 22 bases between the two germline ends. Germline V lookup: CDR1 SNHLY, CDR2 FYNNEI. The CDR3 sequence is 17 residues long.

This rearrangement joins TRBV19 to TRBJ2-7; TRBD2 aligns across 7 bases. J was trimmed by 3 bases and V by 2 bases; bases with no gene match: 7. The CDR3 extends over 15 amino acids. Germline V gene lookup returns CDR1 LNHDA and CDR2 SQIVND (reference sequence). The CDR3 nucleotides read TGTGCCAGTAGTATAAGCCCAGCGGGGAGCTACGAGCAGTACTTC. It codes for CASSISPAGSYEQYF.

The chain combines TRBV5-1 with TRBJ2-1, with 10 positions matching TRBD2. The V gene's germline CDR1 is SGHRS and CDR2 YFSETQ. The V segment lost 2 bases and the J segment 4 bases; nucleotides outside the gene matches: 9. The CDR3 runs to 17 residues. The CDR3 loop reads CASSFTIGTSAYNEQFF. The CDR3 DNA follows: TGCGCCAGCAGCTTCACTATCGGGACTAGCGCTTACAATGAGCAGTTCTTC.

V gene TRBV6-5 combines with J gene TRBJ2-7; D assignment may be TRBD1 or TRBD2 (5 bases each). The CDR3 sequence is 14 residues long. Germline V CDR1 and CDR2: MNHEY, SVGAGI. The germline V and J ends were trimmed by 2 bases and 5 bases, with 13 bases remaining between them. This CDR3 is CASSYTRGTNEQYF. The CDR3 coding sequence is TGTGCCAGCAGTTACACTAGGGGCACAAACGAGCAGTACTTC.

The V and J genes are TRBV13 and TRBJ1-5, with a possible D match to TRBD1 (5 bases). Germline assignment: CDR1 PRHDT and CDR2 FYEKMQ (reference sequence). CDR3 length: 17 amino acids. Trimming removed 6 bases at V and 2 bases at J, with 20 bases between. CDR3 sequence reads: CASRRSTGTLGNQPQHF. The CDR3 bases are TGTGCCAGCAGGCGTTCTACCGGGACCCTGGGCAATCAGCCCCAGCATTTT.

This rearrangement joins TRBV30 to TRBJ1-3; D is uncertain. The CDR3 totals 14 residues. Germline V lookup: CDR1 GTSNPN, CDR2 SVGIG (reference sequence). The V end was cut by 0 bases, the J end by 4 bases, with 10 bases between. The DNA of the CDR3 is TGTGCCTGGAGTGTGAGAGGGTTCGGAAACACCATATATTTT. Its protein product is CAWSVRGFGNTIYF.

CDR3 coding DNA: TGTGCCAGCAGTGAAGGGGGGTGGCCAGCCTACGAGCAGTACTTC. Its protein product is CASSEGGWPAYEQYF. The chain uses TRBV2 and TRBJ2-5; TRBD1 or TRBD2 may be the D gene (5 bases each). The closer fit of TRBJ2-7 to the DNA end suggests the J call may be wrong. The CDR3 contains 15 residues. The V gene's germline CDR1 is SNHLY and CDR2 FYNNEI.

The chain carries TRBV7-9 and TRBJ2-3; 9 bases agree with TRBD2. Germline V CDR1 and CDR2: SEHNR, FQNEAQ (reference sequence). The CDR3 loop spans 15 amino acids. Unmatched junction bases numbered 9, after V lost 7 bases and J lost 4 bases. CDR3 sequence: CASTAGGGGPDTQYF. CDR3 DNA: TGTGCCAGCACCGCGGGAGGGGGAGGCCCAGATACGCAGTATTTT.

The rearrangement links TRBV27 to TRBJ2-1; no clear D gene. Germline CDR1 reads MNHEY; CDR2 reads SMNVEV (reference sequence). The CDR3 has 14 residues. V lost 5 bases and J lost 0, with 8 bases in between. The CDR3 DNA reads as TGTGCCAGCAGTACGGACGCCTCCTACAATGAGCAGTTCTTC. This sequence encodes CASSTDASYNEQFF.

As concerns this clone: The same CDR3 also results from other DNA sequences found in this sample. The chain recombines TRBV30 with TRBJ1-2; D not resolved. The CDR3 loop spans 12 amino acids. CDR1 is GTSNPN, CDR2 SVGIG, per germline (reference sequence). V lost 0 bases to trimming and J lost 4 bases, with 6 bases between them. The CDR3 coding sequence is TGTGCCTGGAGTGTACAAGGCTATGGCTACACCTTC. Amino acids: CAWSVQGYGYTF.

Here the CDR3 reads CSGGTTQETQYF. The CDR3 region has the DNA TGCAGCGGAGGGACAACCCAAGAGACCCAGTACTTC. This chain uses TRBV29-1 with TRBJ2-5; D may be TRBD1 (6 bases). The germline V gene has CDR1 SQVTM and CDR2 ANQGSEA. V gave up 7 bases and J gave up 1 base, with 10 bases separating them. This CDR3 has 12 residues.

The chain employs TRBV5-6 and TRBJ2-3, with D tentatively TRBD2 (6 bases). The length of the CDR3 is 15 residues. Germline V CDR1 and CDR2: SGHDT, YYEEEE. Deletions cut 0 bases from V and 0 bases from J, with 8 bases between. The CDR3 reads CASSLVSGSTDTQYF. The CDR3 bases are TGTGCCAGCAGCTTGGTAAGCGGGAGCACAGATACGCAGTATTTT.

The chain has TRBV9 and TRBJ2-1; D might be TRBD2 (6 bases). The V gene's germline CDR1 is SGDLS and CDR2 YYNGEE. The CDR3 loop spans 16 amino acids. V dropped 4 bases and J dropped 1 base, with 15 bases sitting between them. The CDR3 bases are TGTGCCAGCAGCCCTGGAGCAGGAGGGTCCTACAATGAGCAGTTCTTC. Translation gives CASSPGAGGSYNEQFF.

V usage is TRBV6-5 and J usage is TRBJ1-1; 7 bases agree with TRBD1. The CDR3 runs to 12 residues. CDR1 MNHEY and CDR2 SVGAGI come from the germline V gene. Unmatched junction bases numbered 7, after V lost 4 bases and J lost 11 bases. Here the CDR3 DNA reads TGTGCCAGCAGTTTCCTGACAGGGCGGGCTTTCTTT. It specifies CASSFLTGRAFF.

V usage is TRBV6-5 and J usage is TRBJ2-5; 9 positions agree with TRBD2. The last part of the DNA fits TRBJ2-7 better; the J call may be wrong. Germline assignment: CDR1 MNHEY and CDR2 SVGAGI. The CDR3 extends over 14 amino acids. CDR3 in DNA: TGTGCCAGCAGCTTAGCGGGAGTCGGCTACGAGCAGTACTTC. Amino acid sequence: CASSLAGVGYEQYF.

A single count supports this clone. The chain carries TRBV6-5 and TRBJ1-2, with D uncertain. CDR3 length: 15 amino acids. The germline V gene has CDR1 MNHEY and CDR2 SVGAGI. The germline V and J ends were trimmed by 0 bases and 3 bases, with 11 bases remaining between them. CDR3: CASSYSINGYYGYTF. DNA of the CDR3: TGTGCCAGCAGTTACTCGATAAACGGTTACTATGGCTACACCTTC.

The rearrangement joins TRBV11-3 to TRBJ2-7, with D maybe TRBD1 (6 bases). The CDR3 runs 12 residues. The V and J ends lost 0 bases and 7 bases respectively, with 7 bases between them. CDR1 is SGHNT, CDR2 YENEEA, per germline. The CDR3: CASSLDGTEQYF. As DNA, the CDR3 is TGTGCCAGCAGCTTAGATGGGACAGAGCAGTACTTC.

CDR3 sequence reads: CASNRGPGYEQYF. The CDR3 DNA sequence: TGTGCCAGTAATCGGGGCCCAGGCTACGAGCAGTACTTC. This chain uses TRBV19 with TRBJ2-7; D may match TRBD1 or TRBD2 (5 bases each). The germline gives CDR1 LNHDA, CDR2 SQIVND (reference sequence). The germline V and J ends were trimmed by 7 bases and 3 bases, with 13 bases remaining between them. This CDR3 spans 13 amino acids.

This clone was found a few times. This chain uses TRBV2 with TRBJ1-5, with D perhaps matching TRBD1 (5 bases). The CDR3 runs 14 residues. Germline CDR1 reads SNHLY; CDR2 reads FYNNEI. Trimming stripped 6 bases from V and 3 bases from J, with 12 bases between. The DNA of the CDR3 is TGTGCCAGCAGCGAGACAGATCCCAATCAGCCCCAGCATTTT. It codes for CASSETDPNQPQHF.

The chain has TRBV6-1 and TRBJ1-1; D is unresolved. V was trimmed by 1 base and J by 5 bases, leaving 14 bases between them. Germline V gene data show CDR1 as MNHNS and CDR2 as SASEGT. The CDR3 totals 15 residues. CDR3 amino acids: CASSEGTGWGTEAFF. Here the CDR3 DNA reads TGTGCCAGCAGTGAAGGAACCGGATGGGGAACTGAAGCTTTCTTT.

This clone appeared a single time. The chain has TRBV11-1 and TRBJ2-7; the D is unclear. Germline V gene lookup returns CDR1 SGHAT and CDR2 FQDESV (reference sequence). V gave up 5 bases and J gave up 3 bases, with 14 bases separating them. There are 14 residues in the CDR3. Here the CDR3 DNA reads TGTGCCAGCAGCCCCTCATATGGGGACTACGAGCAGTACTTC. It translates to CASSPSYGDYEQYF.